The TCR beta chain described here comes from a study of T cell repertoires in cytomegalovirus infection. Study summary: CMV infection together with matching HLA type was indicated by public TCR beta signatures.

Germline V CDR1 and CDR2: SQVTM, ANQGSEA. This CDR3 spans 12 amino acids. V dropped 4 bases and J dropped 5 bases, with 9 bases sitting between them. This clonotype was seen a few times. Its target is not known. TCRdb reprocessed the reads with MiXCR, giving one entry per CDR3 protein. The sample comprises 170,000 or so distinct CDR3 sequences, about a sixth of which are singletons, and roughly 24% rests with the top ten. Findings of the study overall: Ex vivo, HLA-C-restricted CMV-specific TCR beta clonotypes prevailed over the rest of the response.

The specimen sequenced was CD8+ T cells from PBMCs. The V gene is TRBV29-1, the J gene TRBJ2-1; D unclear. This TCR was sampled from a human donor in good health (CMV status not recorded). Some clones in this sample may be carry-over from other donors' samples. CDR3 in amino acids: CSVGGRNNEQFF. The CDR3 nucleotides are TGCAGCGTTGGTGGGCGGAACAATGAGCAGTTCTTC.